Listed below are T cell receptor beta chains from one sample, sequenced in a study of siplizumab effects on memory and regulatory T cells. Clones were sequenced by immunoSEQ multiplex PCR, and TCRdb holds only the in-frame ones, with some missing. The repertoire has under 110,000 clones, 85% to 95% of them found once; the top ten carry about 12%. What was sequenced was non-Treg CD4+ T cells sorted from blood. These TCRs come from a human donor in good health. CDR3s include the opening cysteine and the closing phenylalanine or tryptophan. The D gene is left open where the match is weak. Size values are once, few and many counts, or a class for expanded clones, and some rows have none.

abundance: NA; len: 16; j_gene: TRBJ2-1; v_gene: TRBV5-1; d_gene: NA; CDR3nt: TGCGCCAGCAGCTTGGAAAACAGGGGAGGGTACAATGAGCAGTTCTTC; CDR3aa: CASSLENRGGYNEQFF
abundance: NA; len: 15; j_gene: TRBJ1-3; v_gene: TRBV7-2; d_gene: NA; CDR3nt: TGTGCCAGCAGCCTAAGGACAGTCTCTGGAAACACCATATATTTT; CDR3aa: CASSLRTVSGNTIYF
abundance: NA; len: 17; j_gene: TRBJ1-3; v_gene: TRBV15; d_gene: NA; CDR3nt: TGTGCCACCAGCAGAGATTTGGGCCGATTCTCTGGAAACACCATATATTTT; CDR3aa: CATSRDLGRFSGNTIYF
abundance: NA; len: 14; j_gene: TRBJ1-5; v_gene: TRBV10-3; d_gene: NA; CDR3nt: TGTGCCATCCGGCAGGGGTGGAGCAATCAGCCCCAGCATTTT; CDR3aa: CAIRQGWSNQPQHF
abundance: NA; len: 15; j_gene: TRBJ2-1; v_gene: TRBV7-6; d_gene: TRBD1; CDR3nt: TGTGCCAGCAGCTTAGCCGGGACAGCGTACAATGAGCAGTTCTTC; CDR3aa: CASSLAGTAYNEQFF
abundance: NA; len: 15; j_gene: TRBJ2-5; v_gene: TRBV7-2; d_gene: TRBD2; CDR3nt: TGTGCCAGCAGCCAACTAGCGGGGAACCAAGAGACCCAGTACTTC; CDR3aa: CASSQLAGNQETQYF
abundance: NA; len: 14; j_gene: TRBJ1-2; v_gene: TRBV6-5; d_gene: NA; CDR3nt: TGTGCCAGCACCTTCGGTGGAGCTACCTATGGCTACACCTTC; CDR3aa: CASTFGGATYGYTF
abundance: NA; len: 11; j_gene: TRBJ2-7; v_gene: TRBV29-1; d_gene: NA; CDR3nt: TGCAGCGTTGACCCGGGTACGGAGCAGTACTTC; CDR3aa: CSVDPGTEQYF
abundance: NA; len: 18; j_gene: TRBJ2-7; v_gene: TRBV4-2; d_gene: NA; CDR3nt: TGTGCCAGCAGCCATACCCCTCAGGGAAGGGGCTTGGTCTACGAGCAGTACTTC; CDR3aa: CASSHTPQGRGLVYEQYF
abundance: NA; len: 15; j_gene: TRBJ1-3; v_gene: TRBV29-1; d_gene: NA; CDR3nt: TGCAGCGTTCGAGATGGGACACTCGATAGAAACACCATATATTTT; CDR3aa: CSVRDGTLDRNTIYF
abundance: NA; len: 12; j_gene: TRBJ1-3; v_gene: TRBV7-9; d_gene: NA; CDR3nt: TGTGCCAGCAGCTTAGAGGGAAACACCATATATTTT; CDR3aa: CASSLEGNTIYF
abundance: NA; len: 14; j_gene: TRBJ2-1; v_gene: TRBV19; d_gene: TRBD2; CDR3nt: TGTGCCAGTAGTATGAGAGCGGGAGGAGGTGAGCAGTTCTTC; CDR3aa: CASSMRAGGGEQFF
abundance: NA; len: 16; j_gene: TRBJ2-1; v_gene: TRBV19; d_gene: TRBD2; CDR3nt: TGTGCCAGTAGTACCTCACTAGCGGGACTTTACAATGAGCAGTTCTTC; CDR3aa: CASSTSLAGLYNEQFF
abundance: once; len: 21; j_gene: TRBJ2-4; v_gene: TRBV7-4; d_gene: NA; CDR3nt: TGTGCCAGCAGCCCATTAGTAGGCGGAGACCTCGGAGTAGAAGCCAAAAACATTCAGTACTTC; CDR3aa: CASSPLVGGDLGVEAKNIQYF
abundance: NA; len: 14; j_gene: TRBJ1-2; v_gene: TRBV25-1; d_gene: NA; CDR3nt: TGTGCCAGCAGTGAATCCGGGACCACCTATGGCTACACCTTC; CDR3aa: CASSESGTTYGYTF
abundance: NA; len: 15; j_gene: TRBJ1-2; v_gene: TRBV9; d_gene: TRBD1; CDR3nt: TGTGCCAGCAGCGGACAGTACAGGGGGAACTATGGCTACACCTTC; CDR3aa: CASSGQYRGNYGYTF
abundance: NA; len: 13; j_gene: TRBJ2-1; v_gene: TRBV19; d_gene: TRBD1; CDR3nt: TGTGCCAGTAGGGACAGGGGGCTAGGGGAGCAGTTCTTC; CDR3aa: CASRDRGLGEQFF
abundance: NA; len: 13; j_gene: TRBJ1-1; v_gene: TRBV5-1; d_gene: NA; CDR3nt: TGCGCCAGCAGCTTGAACCGGATCGCTGAAGCTTTCTTT; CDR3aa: CASSLNRIAEAFF
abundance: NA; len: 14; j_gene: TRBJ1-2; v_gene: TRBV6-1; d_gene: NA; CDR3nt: TGTGCCAGCAGTGAAAGCAGGGCCCTGGGCGGCTACACCTTC; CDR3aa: CASSESRALGGYTF
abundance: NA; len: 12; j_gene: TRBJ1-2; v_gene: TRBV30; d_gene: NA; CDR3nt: TGTGCCTGGAGTCCGGGGTACTATGGCTACACCTTC; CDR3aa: CAWSPGYYGYTF
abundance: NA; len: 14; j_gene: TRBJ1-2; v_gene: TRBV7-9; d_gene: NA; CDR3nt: TGTGCCAGCAGTCCCTCGAGCAAATACTATGGCTACACCTTC; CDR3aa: CASSPSSKYYGYTF
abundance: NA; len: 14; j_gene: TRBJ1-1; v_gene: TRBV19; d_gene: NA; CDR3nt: TGTGCCAGTTCCCCGCGACAGTTGAACACTGAAGCTTTCTTT; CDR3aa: CASSPRQLNTEAFF
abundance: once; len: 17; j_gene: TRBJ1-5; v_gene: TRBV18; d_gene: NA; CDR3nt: TGTGCCAGCTCACCAGGGCGGTTTGAGGCTAGCCATCAGCCCCAGCATTTT; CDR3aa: CASSPGRFEASHQPQHF
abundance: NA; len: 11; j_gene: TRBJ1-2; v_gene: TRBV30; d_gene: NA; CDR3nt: TGTGCCTGGAGTTCGACAGTAAGAGAAACCTTC; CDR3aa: CAWSSTVRETF
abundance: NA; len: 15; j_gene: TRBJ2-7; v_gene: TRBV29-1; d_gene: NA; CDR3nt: TGCAGCGTTAAGGTTGGGCAGGGGTCGTTGTACGAGCAGTACTTC; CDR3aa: CSVKVGQGSLYEQYF
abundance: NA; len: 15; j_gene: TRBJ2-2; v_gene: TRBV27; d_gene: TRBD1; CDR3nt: TGTGCCAGCAGTAGAGGGACAGGGGTTACCGGGGAGCTGTTTTTT; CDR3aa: CASSRGTGVTGELFF
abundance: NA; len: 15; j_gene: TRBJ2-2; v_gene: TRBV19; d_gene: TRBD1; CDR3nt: TGTGCCAGTAGTGGCCGGACAGGGCACACCGGGGAGCTGTTTTTT; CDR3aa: CASSGRTGHTGELFF
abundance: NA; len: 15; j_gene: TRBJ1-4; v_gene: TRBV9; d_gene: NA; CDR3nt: TGTGCCAGCAGCTTGAGTGGCGTAGCTAATGAAAAACTGTTTTTT; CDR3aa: CASSLSGVANEKLFF
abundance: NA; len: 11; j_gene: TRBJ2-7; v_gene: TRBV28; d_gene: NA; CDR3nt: TGTGCCAGTGGGGTAAGAAACGAGCAGTACTTC; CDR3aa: CASGVRNEQYF
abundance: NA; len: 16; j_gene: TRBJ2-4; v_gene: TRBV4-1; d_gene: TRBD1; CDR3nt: TGCGCCAGCAGCCTTACAGGGGGATTGGGCAAAAACATTCAGTACTTC; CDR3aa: CASSLTGGLGKNIQYF
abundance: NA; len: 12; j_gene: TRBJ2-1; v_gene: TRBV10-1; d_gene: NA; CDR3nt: TGCGCCAGCAGTAAGGGGTACAATGAGCAGTTCTTC; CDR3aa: CASSKGYNEQFF
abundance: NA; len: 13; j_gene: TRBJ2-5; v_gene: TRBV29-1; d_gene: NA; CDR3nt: TGCAGCGTTACCAGGGTTAACCAAGAGACCCAGTACTTC; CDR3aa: CSVTRVNQETQYF
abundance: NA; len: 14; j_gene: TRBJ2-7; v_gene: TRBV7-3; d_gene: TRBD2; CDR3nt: TGTGCCAGCAGCTTAGGGACTAGCCCCAACGAGCAGTACTTC; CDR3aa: CASSLGTSPNEQYF
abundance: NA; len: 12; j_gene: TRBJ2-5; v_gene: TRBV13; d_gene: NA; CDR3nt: TGTGCCAGCAGCCCTAGGGGGGAGACCCAGTACTTC; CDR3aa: CASSPRGETQYF
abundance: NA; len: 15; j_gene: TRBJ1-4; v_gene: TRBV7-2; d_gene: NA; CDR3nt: TGTGCCAGCAGCTTAGCGGGGGGTACCAATGAAAAACTGTTTTTT; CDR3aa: CASSLAGGTNEKLFF
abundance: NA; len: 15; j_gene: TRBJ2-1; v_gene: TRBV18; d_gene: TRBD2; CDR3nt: TGTGCCAGCTCACCACGAGCTAGCGGCTACAATGAGCAGTTCTTC; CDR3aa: CASSPRASGYNEQFF
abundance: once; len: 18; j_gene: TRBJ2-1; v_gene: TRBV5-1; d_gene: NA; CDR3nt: TGCGCCAGCAGCGACAGGAGTAAACGCCTTCATCGGAGGGATGAGCAGTTCTTC; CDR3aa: CASSDRSKRLHRRDEQFF
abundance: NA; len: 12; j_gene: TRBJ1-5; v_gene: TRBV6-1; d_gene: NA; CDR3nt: TGTGCCAGCAGTGAAGGGTCCCAGCCCCAGCATTTT; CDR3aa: CASSEGSQPQHF
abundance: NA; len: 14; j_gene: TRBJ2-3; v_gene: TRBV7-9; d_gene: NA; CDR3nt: TGTGCCAGCAGTCAACTGACCAGGAGGGATACGCAGTATTTT; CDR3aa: CASSQLTRRDTQYF
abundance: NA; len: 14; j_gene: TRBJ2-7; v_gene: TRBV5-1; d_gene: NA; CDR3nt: TGCGCCAGCAGCTTGGAGCCTAACTCCTACGAGCAGTACTTC; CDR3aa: CASSLEPNSYEQYF
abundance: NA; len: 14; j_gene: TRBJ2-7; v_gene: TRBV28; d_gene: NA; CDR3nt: TGTGCCAGCAGTTTATGGAAGGGGCATTACGAGCAGTACTTC; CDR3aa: CASSLWKGHYEQYF
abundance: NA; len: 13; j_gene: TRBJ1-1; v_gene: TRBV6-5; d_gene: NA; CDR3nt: TGTGCCAGCAGCCCCGGGGCGAGGACTGAAGCTTTCTTT; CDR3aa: CASSPGARTEAFF
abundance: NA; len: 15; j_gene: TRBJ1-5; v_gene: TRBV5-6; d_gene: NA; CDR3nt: TGTGCCAGCAGCTTGGCCCGCCCTTCGGGTCAGCCCCAGCATTTT; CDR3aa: CASSLARPSGQPQHF
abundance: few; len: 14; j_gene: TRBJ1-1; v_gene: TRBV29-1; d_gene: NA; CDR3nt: TGCAGCGTTGAACTTCTGCAGCGTGGGGGGCATGCTTTCTTT; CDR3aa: CSVELLQRGGHAFF
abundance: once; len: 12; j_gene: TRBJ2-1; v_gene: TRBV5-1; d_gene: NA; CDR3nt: TGCGCCAGCAGTCCCCCCTACAATGAGCAGTTCTTC; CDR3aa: CASSPPYNEQFF
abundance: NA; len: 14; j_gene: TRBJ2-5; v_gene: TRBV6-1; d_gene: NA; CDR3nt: TGTGCCAGCAGTCTCTGGGGCAGCCAAGAGACCCAGTACTTC; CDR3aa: CASSLWGSQETQYF
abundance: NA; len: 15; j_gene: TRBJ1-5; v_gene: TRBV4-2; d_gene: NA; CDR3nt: TGTGCCAGCAGCCAAGATGGGCAGGGCAATCAGCCCCAGCATTTT; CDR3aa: CASSQDGQGNQPQHF
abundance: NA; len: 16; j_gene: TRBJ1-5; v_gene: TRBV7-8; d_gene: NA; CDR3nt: TGTGCCAGCAGCGTACAGGGTGAGGTAACTAGTCAGCCCCAGCATTTT; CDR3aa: CASSVQGEVTSQPQHF
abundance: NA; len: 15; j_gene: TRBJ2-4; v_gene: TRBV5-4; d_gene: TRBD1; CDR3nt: TGTGCCAGCAGCTTGGCCGATTACAGGGGGGACATTCAGTACTTC; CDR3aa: CASSLADYRGDIQYF
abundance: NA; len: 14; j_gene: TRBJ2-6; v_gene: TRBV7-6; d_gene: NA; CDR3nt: TGTGCCAGCAGCCCTCCCTCTCGGGCCAACGTCCTGACTTTC; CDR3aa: CASSPPSRANVLTF